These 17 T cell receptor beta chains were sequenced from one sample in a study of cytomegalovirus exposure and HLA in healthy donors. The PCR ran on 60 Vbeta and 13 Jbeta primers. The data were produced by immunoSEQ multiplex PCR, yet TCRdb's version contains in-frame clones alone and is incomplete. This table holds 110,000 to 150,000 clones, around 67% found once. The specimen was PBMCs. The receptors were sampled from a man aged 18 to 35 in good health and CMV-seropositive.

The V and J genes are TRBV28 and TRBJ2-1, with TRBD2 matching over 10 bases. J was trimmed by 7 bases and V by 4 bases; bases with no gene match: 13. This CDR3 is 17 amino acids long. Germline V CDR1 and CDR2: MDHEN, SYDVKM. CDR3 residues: CASSSFLAGVRRNEQFF. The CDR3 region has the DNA TGTGCCAGCAGTTCCTTTCTAGCGGGAGTCCGTCGGAATGAGCAGTTCTTC.

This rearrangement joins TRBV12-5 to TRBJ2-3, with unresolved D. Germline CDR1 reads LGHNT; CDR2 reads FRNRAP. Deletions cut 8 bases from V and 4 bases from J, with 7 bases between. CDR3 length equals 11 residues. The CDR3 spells CASSLADTQYF. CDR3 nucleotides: TGTGCTAGTAGTCTAGCAGATACGCAGTATTTT.

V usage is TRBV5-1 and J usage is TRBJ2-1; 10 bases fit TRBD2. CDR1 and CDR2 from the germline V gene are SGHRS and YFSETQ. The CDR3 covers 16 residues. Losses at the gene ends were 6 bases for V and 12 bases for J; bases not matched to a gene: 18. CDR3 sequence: CASIPGQTSGYLPQFF. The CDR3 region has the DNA TGCGCCAGCATCCCGGGTCAGACTAGCGGGTATTTGCCGCAGTTCTTC.

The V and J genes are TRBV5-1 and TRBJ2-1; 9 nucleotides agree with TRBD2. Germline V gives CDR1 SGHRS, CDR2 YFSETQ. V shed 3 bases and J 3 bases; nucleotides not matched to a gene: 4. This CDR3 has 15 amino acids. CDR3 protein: CASSSLAGNYNEQFF. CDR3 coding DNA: TGCGCCAGCAGCTCTCTAGCGGGAAACTACAATGAGCAGTTCTTC.

This chain's CDR3 is CASSLGQGRYYEQYF. The CDR3 coding sequence is TGTGCCAGCAGCTTAGGGCAGGGGCGCTACTACGAGCAGTACTTC. The rearrangement uses TRBV7-6 and TRBJ2-7, with D maybe TRBD1 (6 bases). CDR3 length: 15 amino acids. The V end was cut by 1 base, the J end by 3 bases, with 13 bases between. Germline V CDR1 and CDR2: SGHVS, FNYEAQ.

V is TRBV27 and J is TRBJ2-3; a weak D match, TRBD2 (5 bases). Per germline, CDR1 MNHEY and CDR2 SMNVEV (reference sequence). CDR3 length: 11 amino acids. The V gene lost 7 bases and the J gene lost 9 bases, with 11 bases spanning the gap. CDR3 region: CASNSGRTQYF. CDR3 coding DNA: TGTGCCAGCAATTCGGGAAGGACGCAGTATTTT.

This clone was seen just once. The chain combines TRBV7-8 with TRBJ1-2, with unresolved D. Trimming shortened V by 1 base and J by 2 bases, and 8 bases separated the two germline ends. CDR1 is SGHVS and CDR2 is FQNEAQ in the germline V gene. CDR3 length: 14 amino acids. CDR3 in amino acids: CASSLEAANYGYTF. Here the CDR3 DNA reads TGTGCCAGCAGCTTAGAAGCGGCGAACTATGGCTACACCTTC.

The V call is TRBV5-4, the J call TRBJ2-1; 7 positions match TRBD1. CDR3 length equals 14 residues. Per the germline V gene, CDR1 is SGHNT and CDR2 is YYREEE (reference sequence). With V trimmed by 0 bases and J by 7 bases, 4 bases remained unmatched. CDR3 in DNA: TGTGCCAGCAGCTTGGAGGGGGCGCGGAATGAGCAGTTCTTC. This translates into CASSLEGARNEQFF.

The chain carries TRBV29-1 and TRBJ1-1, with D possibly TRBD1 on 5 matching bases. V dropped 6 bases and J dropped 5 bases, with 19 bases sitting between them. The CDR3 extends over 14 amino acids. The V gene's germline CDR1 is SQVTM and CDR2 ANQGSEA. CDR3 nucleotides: TGCAGCGTCCAGAGAAGGGAAGGGGTAACTGAAGCTTTCTTT. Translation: CSVQRREGVTEAFF.

DNA of the CDR3: TGTGCCAGCAGAATTGGGACAGGCAACTACGAGCAGTACTTC. Protein sequence: CASRIGTGNYEQYF. The chain recombines TRBV28 with TRBJ2-7; 8 nucleotides agree with TRBD1. Trimming at V came to 6 bases and at J to 3 bases, leaving 7 bases not matched to a gene. Germline loops: CDR1 MDHEN, CDR2 SYDVKM. This CDR3 has 14 residues. The entire variable domain, with the rest obtained from reference TRBV28 and TRBJ2-7, is as follows: DVKVTQSSRYLVKRTGEKVFLECVQDMDHENMFWYRQDPGLGLRLIYFSYDVKMKEKGDIPEGYSVSREKKERFSLILESASTNQTSMYLCASRIGTGNYEQYFGPGTRLTVT.

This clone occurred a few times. The CDR3 sequence: CASLGLTYEQYF. DNA for the CDR3: TGTGCCAGCCTGGGACTAACCTACGAGCAGTACTTC. V usage is TRBV6-6 and J usage is TRBJ2-7, with 7 nucleotides matching TRBD2. V shed 8 bases and J 2 bases; nucleotides not matched to a gene: 3. CDR1 is MNHNY and CDR2 is SVGAGI in the germline V gene (reference sequence). The CDR3 has 12 residues.

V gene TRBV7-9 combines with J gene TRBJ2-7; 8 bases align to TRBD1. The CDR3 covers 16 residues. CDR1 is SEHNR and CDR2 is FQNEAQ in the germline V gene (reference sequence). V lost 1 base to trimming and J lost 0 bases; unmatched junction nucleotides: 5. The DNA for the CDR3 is TGTGCCAGCAGCTTAGGAGGGGACAGGAGCTCCTACGAGCAGTACTTC. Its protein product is CASSLGGDRSSYEQYF.

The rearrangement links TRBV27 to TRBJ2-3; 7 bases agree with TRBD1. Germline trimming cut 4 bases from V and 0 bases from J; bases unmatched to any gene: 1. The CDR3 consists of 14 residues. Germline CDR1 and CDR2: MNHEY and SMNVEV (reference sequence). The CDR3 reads CASSSRGSTDTQYF. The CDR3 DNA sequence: TGTGCCAGCAGTTCCAGGGGGAGCACAGATACGCAGTATTTT.

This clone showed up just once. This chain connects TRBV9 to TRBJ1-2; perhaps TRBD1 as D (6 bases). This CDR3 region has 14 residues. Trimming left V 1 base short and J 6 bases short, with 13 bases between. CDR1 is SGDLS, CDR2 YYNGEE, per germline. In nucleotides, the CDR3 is TGTGCCAGCAGCGTATTCGGGGGGCCGGATGGCTACACCTTC. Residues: CASSVFGGPDGYTF.

The CDR3 reads CASSLTPLYEQYF. The CDR3 nucleotides read TGTGCCAGCAGCTTGACACCCCTCTACGAGCAGTACTTC. The chain is built from TRBV11-2 and TRBJ2-7; D remains ambiguous. Trimming removed 3 bases from V and 3 bases from J, with 9 bases in between. The CDR3 extends over 13 amino acids. The germline gives CDR1 SGHAT, CDR2 FQNNGV.

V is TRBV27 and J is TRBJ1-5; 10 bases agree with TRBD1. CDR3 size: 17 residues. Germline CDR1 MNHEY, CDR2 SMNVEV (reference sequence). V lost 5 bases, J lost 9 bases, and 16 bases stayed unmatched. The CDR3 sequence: CASSALTGTGASGPQHF. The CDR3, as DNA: TGTGCCAGCAGTGCATTAACCGGGACAGGGGCGTCAGGGCCCCAGCATTTT.

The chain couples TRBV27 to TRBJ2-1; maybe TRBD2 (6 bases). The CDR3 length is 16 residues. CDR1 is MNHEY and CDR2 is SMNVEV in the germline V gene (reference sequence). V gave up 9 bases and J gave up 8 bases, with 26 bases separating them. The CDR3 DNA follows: TGTGCCAGGGAGGGCCGGAATCATAGTGACACCGATGAGCAGTTCTTC. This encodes CAREGRNHSDTDEQFF.